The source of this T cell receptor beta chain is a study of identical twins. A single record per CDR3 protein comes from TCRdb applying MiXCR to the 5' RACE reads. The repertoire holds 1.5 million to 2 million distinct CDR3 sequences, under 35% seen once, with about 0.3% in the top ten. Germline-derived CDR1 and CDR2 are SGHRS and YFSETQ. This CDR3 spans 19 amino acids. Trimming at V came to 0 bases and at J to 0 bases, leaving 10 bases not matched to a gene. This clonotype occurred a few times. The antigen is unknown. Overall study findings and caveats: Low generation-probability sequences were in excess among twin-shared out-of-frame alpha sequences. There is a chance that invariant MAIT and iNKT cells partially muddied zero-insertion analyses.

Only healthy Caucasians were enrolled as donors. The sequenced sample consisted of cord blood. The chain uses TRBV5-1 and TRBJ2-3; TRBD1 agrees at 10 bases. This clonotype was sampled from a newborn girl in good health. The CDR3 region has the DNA TGCGCCAGCAGCTTGGACCCGGGACAGGGGAGGAGTAGCACAGATACGCAGTATTTT. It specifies CASSLDPGQGRSSTDTQYF.